This is a list of T cell receptor beta chains from one sample in a study of T-cell memory formation after mild COVID-19. Each CDR3 protein is one row after TCRdb ran MiXCR on the 5' RACE reads. The table includes approximately 54,000 distinct CDR3 sequences, less than 15% detected once. Sequenced sample: PBMCs or a T cell subset sorted from them (not recorded which). Receptor source: a man between 18 and 29 years old who had mild COVID-19 (a few samples of this study predate the infection). Cell type and time point are not known. CDR3s include the opening cysteine and the closing phenylalanine or tryptophan. D genes are given only for firm matches. Clone size is shown for a subset of rows, as once, few, many or a class of expanded clone.

D: NA; size: few; J: TRBJ2-5; V: TRBV15; CDR3: CATSRDRQETQYF; DNA: TGTGCCACCAGCAGAGATAGGCAAGAGACCCAGTACTTC
D: NA; size: few; J: TRBJ1-1; V: TRBV15; CDR3: CATSRDGSGSTEAFF; DNA: TGTGCCACCAGCAGAGATGGGAGTGGGAGCACTGAAGCTTTCTTT
D: NA; size: few; J: TRBJ1-4; V: TRBV15; CDR3: CATSRGGRENEKLFF; DNA: TGTGCCACCAGCAGAGGGGGCCGGGAGAATGAAAAACTGTTTTTT
D: NA; size: many; J: TRBJ2-1; V: TRBV7-9; CDR3: CASSLGGFNEQFF; DNA: TGTGCCAGCAGCTTAGGGGGATTCAATGAGCAGTTCTTC
D: TRBD2; size: many; J: TRBJ2-1; V: TRBV7-2; CDR3: CASSLGILAGGLHEQFF; DNA: TGTGCCAGCAGCTTAGGGATACTAGCGGGGGGGCTCCATGAGCAGTTCTTC
D: NA; size: many; J: TRBJ2-5; V: TRBV2; CDR3: CASGSVRHF; DNA: TGTGCCAGCGGGTCCGTGCGGCACTTC
D: NA; size: many; J: TRBJ2-3; V: TRBV7-3; CDR3: CASSLRSVGDTQYF; DNA: TGTGCCAGCAGCTTAAGATCCGTTGGAGATACGCAGTATTTT
D: TRBD1; size: medium-sized; J: TRBJ2-5; V: TRBV6-6; CDR3: CASSAGGGSQYF; DNA: TGTGCCAGCAGTGCAGGGGGCGGGTCCCAGTACTTC
D: NA; size: NA; J: TRBJ1-1; V: TRBV25-1; CDR3: CASSDSGGGDTEAFF; DNA: TGTGCCAGCAGTGATTCCGGAGGGGGAGACACTGAAGCTTTCTTT
D: NA; size: few; J: TRBJ2-2; V: TRBV7-2; CDR3: CASSSMIARPGELFF; DNA: TGTGCCAGCAGCTCGATGATAGCGCGGCCCGGGGAGCTGTTTTTT
D: NA; size: few; J: TRBJ1-2; V: TRBV24-1; CDR3: CATAEDSYGYTF; DNA: TGTGCCACCGCAGAGGACAGCTATGGCTACACCTTC
D: NA; size: many; J: TRBJ2-6; V: TRBV4-3; CDR3: CASSQVSGTGANVLTF; DNA: TGCGCCAGCAGCCAGGTGTCCGGGACTGGGGCCAACGTCCTGACTTTC
D: NA; size: NA; J: TRBJ1-1; V: TRBV7-6; CDR3: CASSLVGRGTGTEAFF; DNA: TGTGCCAGCAGCTTGGTGGGGAGGGGCACGGGCACTGAAGCTTTCTTT
D: TRBD2; size: many; J: TRBJ2-2; V: TRBV9; CDR3: CASSHPAGANTGELFF; DNA: TGTGCCAGCAGCCACCCAGCGGGGGCGAACACCGGGGAGCTGTTTTTT
D: NA; size: few; J: TRBJ1-1; V: TRBV4-1; CDR3: CASSKRYRDYSTEAFF; DNA: TGCGCCAGCAGCAAACGCTACAGGGATTATTCCACTGAAGCTTTCTTT
D: NA; size: NA; J: TRBJ1-5; V: TRBV12-3/TRBV12-4; CDR3: CASSLRGSNQPQHF; DNA: TGTGCCAGCAGTTTGAGGGGTAGCAATCAGCCCCAGCATTTT
D: TRBD1; size: NA; J: TRBJ1-2; V: TRBV12-3/TRBV12-4; CDR3: CASSAAPNIGQGNYGYTF; DNA: TGTGCCAGCAGTGCGGCTCCCAACATCGGACAGGGAAACTATGGCTACACCTTC
D: NA; size: few; J: TRBJ1-4; V: TRBV3-1; CDR3: CASSHDSSGEKLFF; DNA: TGTGCCAGCAGCCACGACAGCAGCGGGGAAAAACTGTTTTTT
D: NA; size: many; J: TRBJ2-1; V: TRBV5-1; CDR3: CASSTDRNSYNEQFF; DNA: TGCGCCAGCAGCACAGACAGGAACTCCTACAATGAGCAGTTCTTC
D: NA; size: NA; J: TRBJ1-4; V: TRBV6-5; CDR3: CASRPQGSNEKLFF; DNA: TGTGCCAGCAGACCTCAGGGGAGTAATGAAAAACTGTTTTTT
D: TRBD2; size: many; J: TRBJ2-3; V: TRBV12-3/TRBV12-4; CDR3: CASSRDWASGGATDTQYF; DNA: TGTGCCAGCAGTCGCGACTGGGCTAGCGGGGGGGCTACAGATACGCAGTATTTT
D: TRBD2; size: NA; J: TRBJ2-3; V: TRBV20-1; CDR3: CSATTSGGPLVTDTQYF; DNA: TGCAGTGCGACGACTAGCGGGGGGCCCCTTGTTACAGATACGCAGTATTTT
D: NA; size: NA; J: TRBJ1-1; V: TRBV20-1; CDR3: CSARAGSEAFF; DNA: TGCAGTGCTAGGGCCGGGTCGGAAGCTTTCTTT
D: NA; size: few; J: TRBJ2-1; V: TRBV6-5; CDR3: CASSSTRGTQFF; DNA: TGTGCCAGCAGTAGCACACGGGGTACGCAGTTCTTC
D: TRBD1; size: NA; J: TRBJ2-3; V: TRBV15; CDR3: CATSRDRGQDTQYF; DNA: TGTGCCACCAGCAGAGACAGGGGGCAGGATACGCAGTATTTT
D: NA; size: many; J: TRBJ2-1; V: TRBV5-1; CDR3: CASSLNWGHEQFF; DNA: TGCGCCAGCAGCTTGAACTGGGGTCATGAGCAGTTCTTC
D: TRBD1; size: NA; J: TRBJ2-5; V: TRBV5-4; CDR3: CASSSPGQGPQETQYF; DNA: TGTGCCAGCAGCTCTCCGGGACAGGGGCCCCAAGAGACCCAGTACTTC
D: TRBD1; size: NA; J: TRBJ1-4; V: TRBV4-3; CDR3: CASSLAGTANEKLFF; DNA: TGCGCCAGCAGCTTAGCCGGGACAGCAAATGAAAAACTGTTTTTT
D: NA; size: NA; J: TRBJ1-1; V: TRBV7-9; CDR3: CASSLLSTVNTEAFF; DNA: TGTGCCAGCAGCCTACTTTCGACAGTAAACACTGAAGCTTTCTTT
D: NA; size: NA; J: TRBJ2-6; V: TRBV10-3; CDR3: CAISESSSGANVLTF; DNA: TGTGCCATCAGTGAGTCCAGCTCTGGGGCCAACGTCCTGACTTTC
D: TRBD1; size: many; J: TRBJ2-2; V: TRBV4-3; CDR3: CASSHQDRYTGELFF; DNA: TGCGCCAGCAGCCACCAGGACAGGTACACCGGGGAGCTGTTTTTT
D: NA; size: few; J: TRBJ2-5; V: TRBV29-1; CDR3: CSVGRVEETQYF; DNA: TGCAGCGTTGGTCGGGTCGAGGAGACCCAGTACTTC
D: NA; size: many; J: TRBJ2-1; V: TRBV7-3; CDR3: CASSLLGVGANEQFF; DNA: TGTGCCAGCAGCTTACTCGGGGTTGGGGCCAATGAGCAGTTCTTC
D: NA; size: NA; J: TRBJ2-7; V: TRBV6-5; CDR3: CASSYSAASSYEQYF; DNA: TGTGCCAGCAGTTACTCTGCAGCGAGCTCCTACGAGCAGTACTTC
D: TRBD2; size: many; J: TRBJ2-1; V: TRBV7-2; CDR3: CASSLAGSGGTYNEQFF; DNA: TGTGCCAGCAGCTTAGCGGGTAGCGGGGGGACTTACAATGAGCAGTTCTTC
D: NA; size: NA; J: TRBJ1-2; V: TRBV4-3; CDR3: CASSRTGFSGVGGYTF; DNA: TGCGCCAGCAGCCGCACAGGGTTTTCGGGTGTGGGTGGCTACACCTTC
D: NA; size: few; J: TRBJ2-5; V: TRBV14; CDR3: CASSQDGRGPRGTQYF; DNA: TGTGCCAGCAGCCAAGATGGCAGGGGACCCAGGGGGACCCAGTACTTC
D: TRBD1; size: NA; J: TRBJ1-1; V: TRBV19; CDR3: CASSIKGQGNTEAFF; DNA: TGTGCCAGTAGTATAAAGGGACAGGGGAACACTGAAGCTTTCTTT
D: NA; size: NA; J: TRBJ1-1; V: TRBV12-3/TRBV12-4; CDR3: CASFTHRERTEAFF; DNA: TGTGCCAGCTTCACCCACAGGGAACGCACTGAAGCTTTCTTT
D: NA; size: NA; J: TRBJ1-6; V: TRBV6-5; CDR3: CASSYSIYMGSDSGSPLHF; DNA: TGTGCCAGCAGTTACTCGATATATATGGGCTCGGACAGTGGTTCACCCCTCCACTTT
D: TRBD2; size: few; J: TRBJ2-1; V: TRBV7-2; CDR3: CASSLVLQRGGYEQFF; DNA: TGTGCCAGCAGCTTAGTTCTCCAGCGGGGTGGGTATGAGCAGTTCTTC
D: NA; size: few; J: TRBJ2-4; V: TRBV19; CDR3: CASSHGRGGVQYF; DNA: TGTGCCAGTAGTCACGGTCGAGGAGGGGTTCAGTACTTC
D: NA; size: few; J: TRBJ2-1; V: TRBV5-1; CDR3: CASSSGPSGEQFF; DNA: TGCGCCAGCAGCTCCGGCCCTTCGGGAGAGCAGTTCTTC
D: TRBD1; size: NA; J: TRBJ1-5; V: TRBV7-2; CDR3: CASSLGTGGSGNQPQHF; DNA: TGTGCCAGCAGCTTAGGGACAGGGGGCTCGGGCAATCAGCCCCAGCATTTT
D: NA; size: many; J: TRBJ1-1; V: TRBV5-1; CDR3: CASSLGAQTEAFF; DNA: TGCGCCAGCAGCTTGGGAGCCCAGACTGAAGCTTTCTTT
D: NA; size: many; J: TRBJ1-4; V: TRBV15; CDR3: CATSRDRGWDEKLFF; DNA: TGTGCCACCAGCAGAGATCGGGGCTGGGATGAAAAACTGTTTTTT
D: NA; size: many; J: TRBJ1-5; V: TRBV20-1; CDR3: CSAPVGQVNQPQHF; DNA: TGCAGTGCCCCAGTGGGGCAGGTCAATCAGCCCCAGCATTTT
D: NA; size: NA; J: TRBJ2-1; V: TRBV15; CDR3: CATSRDQANEQFF; DNA: TGTGCCACCAGCAGAGATCAAGCCAATGAGCAGTTCTTC
D: NA; size: many; J: TRBJ2-5; V: TRBV7-2; CDR3: CASRDRETQYF; DNA: TGTGCCAGCAGGGACCGAGAGACCCAGTACTTC
D: NA; size: many; J: TRBJ2-3; V: TRBV10-1; CDR3: CASSASGTDTQYF; DNA: TGCGCCAGCAGTGCAAGCGGCACAGATACGCAGTATTTT
D: NA; size: NA; J: TRBJ2-1; V: TRBV1; CDR3: CTSSQGDFLVRFF; DNA: TGCACCAGCAGCCAAGGGGACTTCTTAGTGCGGTTCTTC
D: NA; size: many; J: TRBJ2-5; V: TRBV7-3; CDR3: CASSSPSSEGETQYF; DNA: TGTGCCAGCAGCTCCCCTAGCTCGGAGGGAGAGACCCAGTACTTC